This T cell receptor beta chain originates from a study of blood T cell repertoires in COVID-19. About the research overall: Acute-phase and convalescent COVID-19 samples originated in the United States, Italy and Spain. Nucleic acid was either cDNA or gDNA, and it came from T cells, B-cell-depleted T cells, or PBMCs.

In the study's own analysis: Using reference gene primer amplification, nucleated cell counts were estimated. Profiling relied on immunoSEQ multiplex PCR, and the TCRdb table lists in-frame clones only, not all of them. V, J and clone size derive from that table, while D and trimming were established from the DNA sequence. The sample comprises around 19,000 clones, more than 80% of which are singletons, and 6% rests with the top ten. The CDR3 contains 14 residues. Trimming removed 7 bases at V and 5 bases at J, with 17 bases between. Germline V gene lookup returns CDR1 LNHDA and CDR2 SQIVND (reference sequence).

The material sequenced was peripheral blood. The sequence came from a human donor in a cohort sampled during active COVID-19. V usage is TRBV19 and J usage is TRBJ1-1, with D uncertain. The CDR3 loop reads CASTLEGGPTEAFF. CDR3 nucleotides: TGTGCCAGTACTCTGGAGGGAGGGCCGACTGAAGCTTTCTTT.